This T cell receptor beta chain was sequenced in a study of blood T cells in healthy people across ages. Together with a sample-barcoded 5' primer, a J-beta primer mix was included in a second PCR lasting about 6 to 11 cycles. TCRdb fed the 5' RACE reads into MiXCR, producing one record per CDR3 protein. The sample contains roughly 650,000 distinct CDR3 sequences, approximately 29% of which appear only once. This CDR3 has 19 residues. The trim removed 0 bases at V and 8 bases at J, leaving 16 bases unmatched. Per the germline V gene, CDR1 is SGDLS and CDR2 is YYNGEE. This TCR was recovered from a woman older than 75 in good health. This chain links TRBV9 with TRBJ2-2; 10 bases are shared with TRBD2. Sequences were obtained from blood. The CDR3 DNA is TGTGCCAGCAGCGTAGCAGGGAGCGGGGGGGCCTCGACGGCGGGGGAGCTGTTTTTT. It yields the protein CASSVAGSGGASTAGELFF.